This note documents a single T cell receptor (beta chain) sequence. Reverse transcription of about 0.5 to 1 ug RNA was carried out with random hexamers. TCRdb re-called the immunoSEQ multiplex PCR reads with MiXCR, one entry per CDR3 protein. The table shows about 180,000 distinct CDR3 sequences, with 90% to 95% occurring only once. The data derive from a study of CD8 T cells in Susac syndrome. Germline loops: CDR1 MGHRA, CDR2 YSYEKL. The V gene lost 0 bases and the J gene lost 3 bases, with 12 bases spanning the gap. CDR3 length equals 15 residues. The sequence was collected from a human donor with multiple sclerosis. V usage is TRBV4-1 and J usage is TRBJ2-7, with D possibly called TRBD1 or TRBD2 (5 bases each). The sequenced material came from CD8+ T cells from PBMCs. This CDR3 reads CASSQDLVRGYEQYF. CDR3 coding DNA: TGCGCCAGCAGCCAAGATCTAGTGAGGGGCTACGAGCAGTACTTC.